This T cell receptor beta chain originates from a study of T cell responses to AZD1222 COVID-19 vaccine. Study summary: Both about-4-week and about-12-week second-dose recipients were combined.

General observations from the study: Regions 160-218 and 743-854 dominated among vaccine-associated CD4 TCRs spanning spike.

The CDR3 contains 14 residues. Germline CDR1 SGDLS, CDR2 YYNGEE. Trimming removed 5 bases at V and 0 bases at J, with 9 bases between. Concerning this clone itself: Its matching antigen is unknown.

TCRdb's table, derived via immunoSEQ multiplex PCR, lists solely in-frame clones and lacks some. The table lists 150,000 to 200,000 clones, almost 95% of them singletons. The TCR was taken from an adult in good health. This sample comprised peripheral blood, obtained on day 0 of AZD1222 vaccination. The chain joins TRBV9 to TRBJ1-3, with D possibly TRBD1 on 6 matching bases. The CDR3 nucleotides are TGTGCCAGCAGACAGGGCCTCTCTGGAAACACCATATATTTT. Its protein product is CASRQGLSGNTIYF.